This T cell receptor (beta chain) originates from a study of blood T cells in healthy people across ages. Across the study: About one barcoded beta molecule per two T cells came from capture by template switching.

Total RNA amounts of at least 5 micrograms were extracted per sample. A second PCR of about 6 to 12 cycles used a sample-barcoded 5' primer and a J-beta primer mix. Each cDNA molecule received a tag from a template-switch adaptor that had 12 random nucleotides. One entry per CDR3 protein, called by TCRdb with MiXCR from the 5' RACE reads. In the table there are approximately 900,000 distinct CDR3 sequences, under 50% of which are singletons. CDR3 length: 15 amino acids. CDR1 LGHDT and CDR2 YNNKEL come from the germline V gene (reference sequence). The ends lost 0 bases at V and 10 bases at J; junction bases unmatched: 8.

The V and J genes are TRBV3-1 and TRBJ1-4; 7 bases agree with TRBD1. The origin of this receptor is a man aged 30 to 39 in good health. Sequenced material: blood. The CDR3 DNA reads TGTGCCAGCAGCCAAGAAGGGAGGGGGCAGGGAAAACTGTTTTTT. It yields the protein CASSQEGRGQGKLFF.